This T cell receptor beta chain was documented in a study of CD8+CD57+ T cells in acquired aplastic anemia. For the study at large: Quantities of DNA derived from sorted CD4+ and CD8+ cells averaged roughly 3 ug. Study results and limitations: About 29 CD8+ CDR3 sequences occurred in both the patients and the controls. CD8+ Simpson's diversity showed no significant patient-control difference.

The CDR3 contains 15 residues. V lost 6 bases and J lost 4; bases outside the gene matches: 7. As to this clonotype: Its specificity is not known.

According to the study, genomic DNA was the template for TCR beta VDJ and CDR3 profiling. TCRdb called the reads again in MiXCR, with one record for every CDR3 protein. The table has 200,000 or so distinct CDR3 sequences, under 55% seen once. In patients chosen for sequencing, flow cytometry had shown CD8+CD57+ cell expansion. The TCR comes from a human donor with aplastic anemia. The sequenced sample consisted of sorted CD4+, CD8+, or CD8+CD57+ T cells (not recorded which) from PBMCs. The genes are TRBV12-3 or TRBV12-4 and TRBJ2-2, with 8 bases that match TRBD1. CDR3 protein: CASRNRDRSTGELFF. CDR3 DNA sequence: TGTGCCAGCAGGAACCGGGACAGGTCCACCGGGGAGCTGTTTTTT.